This T cell receptor (beta chain) is from a study of control samples from healthy donors and cancer patients. The CDR3 has 14 amino acids. CDR1 is MNHEY and CDR2 is SMNVEV in the germline V gene (reference sequence). Trimming removed 5 bases at V and 2 bases at J, with 10 bases between. Generated by immunoSEQ multiplex PCR, the TCRdb table keeps only in-frame clones and is missing some. The profile shows some 170,000 clones, less than 95% of them singletons. The sequence derives from a man in his sixties with colorectal cancer. The specimen sequenced was PBMCs. The V and J genes are TRBV27 and TRBJ1-5; no clear D. The CDR3 DNA is TGTGCCAGCAGTCTTGCAAAGGGCAATCAGCCCCAGCATTTT. Translation: CASSLAKGNQPQHF.